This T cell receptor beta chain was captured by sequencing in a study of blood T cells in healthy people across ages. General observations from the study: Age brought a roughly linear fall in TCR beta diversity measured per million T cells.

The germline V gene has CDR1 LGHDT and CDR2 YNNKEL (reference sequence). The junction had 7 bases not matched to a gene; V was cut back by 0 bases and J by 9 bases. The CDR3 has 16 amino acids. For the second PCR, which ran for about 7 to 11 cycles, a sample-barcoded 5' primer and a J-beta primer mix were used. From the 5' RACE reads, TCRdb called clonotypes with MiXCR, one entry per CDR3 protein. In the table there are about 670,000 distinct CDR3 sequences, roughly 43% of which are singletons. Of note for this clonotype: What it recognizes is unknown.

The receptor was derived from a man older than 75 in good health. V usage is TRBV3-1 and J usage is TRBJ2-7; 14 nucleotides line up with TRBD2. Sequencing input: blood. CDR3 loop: CASSQDPGTSGSAQYF. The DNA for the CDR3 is TGTGCCAGCAGCCAAGATCCCGGGACTAGCGGGAGTGCGCAGTACTTC.